Reported below is one T cell receptor (beta chain). Antigen: not known. The data were obtained in a study of cytomegalovirus exposure and HLA in healthy donors. Study-level results: Productive status was seen about 90% or about 30% of the time for most TCR beta V segments in an earlier analysis. In a later analysis, HLA-associated beta chains showed higher expansion and lower generation probabilities than comparable chains. It emerged from a later analysis that several of the most significant clusters appeared to be linked to common viral pathogens.

Primers for the PCR totalled 60 Vbeta and 13 Jbeta. The table came from immunoSEQ multiplex PCR; TCRdb's copy has only in-frame clones and leaves some out. The sample has roughly 200,000 clones; around 81% are singletons. The source material was PBMCs. The receptor was derived from a man aged 25 to 40 in good health and CMV-seronegative.

The CDR3: CASSPDLLGQGSMGYTF. CDR3 DNA: TGTGCCAGCAGTCCTGATCTATTAGGACAGGGGTCGATGGGCTACACCTTC. The J gene is TRBJ1-2, the V gene TRBV6-4; 9 positions agree with TRBD1. V shed 5 bases, J shed 8 bases, and the junction held 18 bases outside the gene matches. The CDR3 is made up of 17 amino acids. Germline CDR1 is MRHNA and CDR2 is SNTAGT.